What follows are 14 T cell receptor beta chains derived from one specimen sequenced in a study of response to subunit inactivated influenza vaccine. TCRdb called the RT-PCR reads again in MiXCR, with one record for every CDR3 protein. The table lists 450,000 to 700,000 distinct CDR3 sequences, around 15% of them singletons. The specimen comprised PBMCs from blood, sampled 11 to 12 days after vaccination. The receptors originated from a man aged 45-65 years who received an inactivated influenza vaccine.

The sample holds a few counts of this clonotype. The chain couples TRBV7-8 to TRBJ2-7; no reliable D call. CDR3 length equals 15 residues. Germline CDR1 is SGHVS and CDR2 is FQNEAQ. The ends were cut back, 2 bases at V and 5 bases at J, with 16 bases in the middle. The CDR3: CASSLSRSTYHEQYF. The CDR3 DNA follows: TGTGCCAGCAGCTTAAGTCGCAGTACCTACCACGAGCAGTACTTC.

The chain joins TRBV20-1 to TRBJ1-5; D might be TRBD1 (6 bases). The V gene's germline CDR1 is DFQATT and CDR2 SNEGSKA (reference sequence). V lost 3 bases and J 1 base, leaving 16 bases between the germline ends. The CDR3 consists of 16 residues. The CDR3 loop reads CSASPPGQTSNQPQHF. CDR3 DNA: TGCAGTGCTAGTCCTCCGGGACAAACAAGCAATCAGCCCCAGCATTTT.

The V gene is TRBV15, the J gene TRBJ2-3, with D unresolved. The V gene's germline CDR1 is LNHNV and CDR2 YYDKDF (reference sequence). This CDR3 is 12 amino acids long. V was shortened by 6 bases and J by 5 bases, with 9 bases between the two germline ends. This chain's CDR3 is CATSSNGDTQYF. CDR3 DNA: TGTGCCACCAGTTCCAACGGAGATACGCAGTATTTT.

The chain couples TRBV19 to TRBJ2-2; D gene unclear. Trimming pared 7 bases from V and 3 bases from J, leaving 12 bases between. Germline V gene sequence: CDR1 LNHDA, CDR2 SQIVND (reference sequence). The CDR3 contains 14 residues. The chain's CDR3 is CASIPGQYTGELFF. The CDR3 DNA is TGTGCCAGTATCCCGGGCCAATACACCGGGGAGCTGTTTTTT.

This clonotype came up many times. CDR3 in amino acids: CASSYPQRNRGHNEQFF. The CDR3 nucleotides read TGTGCCAGCAGTTACCCACAGAGGAACAGGGGGCACAATGAGCAGTTCTTC. This chain links TRBV6-5 with TRBJ2-1; TRBD1 matches at 9 bases. V shed 2 bases and J 5 bases; nucleotides not matched to a gene: 10. The CDR3 sequence is 17 residues long. Germline lookup yields CDR1 MNHEY and CDR2 SVGAGI.

The CDR3 here is CASSRGGQKNIQYF. CDR3 DNA: TGCGCCAGCAGCAGGGGCGGACAGAAAAACATTCAGTACTTC. The rearrangement links TRBV5-1 to TRBJ2-4; tentatively, D is TRBD1 (6 bases). Deletions cut 4 bases from V and 4 bases from J, with 12 bases between. There are 14 residues in the CDR3. Germline assignment: CDR1 SGHRS and CDR2 YFSETQ. Full variable domain (outside the CDR3, taken from reference TRBV5-1 and TRBJ2-4): KAGVTQTPRYLIKTRGQQVTLSCSPISGHRSVSWYQQTPGQGLQFLFEYFSETQRNKGNFPGRFSGRQFSNSRSEMNVSTLELGDSALYLCASSRGGQKNIQYFGAGTRLSVL.

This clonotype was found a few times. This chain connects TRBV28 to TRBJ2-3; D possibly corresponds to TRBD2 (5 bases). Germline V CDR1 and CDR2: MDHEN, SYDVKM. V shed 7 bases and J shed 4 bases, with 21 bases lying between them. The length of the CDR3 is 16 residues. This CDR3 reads CASTAGPGEGADTQYF. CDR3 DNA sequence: TGTGCCAGCACTGCAGGTCCAGGCGAGGGTGCAGATACGCAGTATTTT.

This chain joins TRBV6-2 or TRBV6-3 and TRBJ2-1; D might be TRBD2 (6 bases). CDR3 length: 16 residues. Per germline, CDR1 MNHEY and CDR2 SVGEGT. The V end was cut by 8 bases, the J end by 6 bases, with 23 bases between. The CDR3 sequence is CASRLRGSMRGNEQFF. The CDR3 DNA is TGTGCCAGCCGACTAAGGGGTTCTATGCGGGGCAATGAGCAGTTCTTC.

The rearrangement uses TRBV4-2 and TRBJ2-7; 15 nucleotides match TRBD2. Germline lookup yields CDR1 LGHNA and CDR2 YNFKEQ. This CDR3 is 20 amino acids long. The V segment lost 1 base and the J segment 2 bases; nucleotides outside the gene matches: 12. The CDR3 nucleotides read TGTGCCAGCAGCCAAGGCTTCGGGGGACTAGCGGGAGGCCACACCTACGAGCAGTACTTC. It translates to CASSQGFGGLAGGHTYEQYF.

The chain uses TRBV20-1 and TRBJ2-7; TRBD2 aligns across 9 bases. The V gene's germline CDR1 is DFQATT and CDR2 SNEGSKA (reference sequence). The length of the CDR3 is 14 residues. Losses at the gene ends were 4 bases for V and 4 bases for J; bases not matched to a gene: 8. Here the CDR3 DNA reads TGCAGTGCTACCCGGCCGGGACTAGCTTACGAGCAGTACTTC. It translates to CSATRPGLAYEQYF.

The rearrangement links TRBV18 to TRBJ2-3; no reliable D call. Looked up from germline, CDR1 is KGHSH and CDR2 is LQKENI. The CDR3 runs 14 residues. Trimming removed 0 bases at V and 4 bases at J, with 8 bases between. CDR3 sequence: CASSPPASPDTQYF. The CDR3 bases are TGTGCCAGCTCACCACCTGCCTCCCCAGATACGCAGTATTTT.

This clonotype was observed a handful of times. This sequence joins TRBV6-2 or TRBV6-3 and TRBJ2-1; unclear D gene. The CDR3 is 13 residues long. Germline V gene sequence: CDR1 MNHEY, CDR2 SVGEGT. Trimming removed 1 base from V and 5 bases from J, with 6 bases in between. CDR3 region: CASSYWVDNEQFF. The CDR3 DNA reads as TGTGCCAGCAGTTACTGGGTAGACAATGAGCAGTTCTTC.

In DNA, the CDR3 is TGCAGTGCTCTTCGACAGGCCGGTTACGAGCAGTACTTC. Protein: CSALRQAGYEQYF. The V call is TRBV20-1, the J call TRBJ2-7; maybe TRBD1 (6 bases). CDR3 length: 13 residues. With 5 bases removed from V and 4 bases from J, the gap between germline ends came to 15 bases. The germline CDR1 and CDR2 sequences are DFQATT and SNEGSKA (reference sequence).

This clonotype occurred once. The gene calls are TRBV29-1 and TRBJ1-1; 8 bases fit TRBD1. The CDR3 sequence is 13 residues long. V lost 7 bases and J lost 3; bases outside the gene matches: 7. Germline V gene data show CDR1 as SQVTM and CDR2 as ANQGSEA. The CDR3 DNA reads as TGCAGCGGTGACAGGGGTCCGGACACTGAAGCTTTCTTT. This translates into CSGDRGPDTEAFF.